What follows is one T cell receptor beta chain and its context. Antigen unknown. Here immunoSEQ multiplex PCR was the method, and the copy in TCRdb shows in-frame clones only, minus some. The sample yields 80,000 to 90,000 clones, roughly 88% seen once. The entry originates in a study of graft-versus-host responses after intestinal transplantation. Study-wide background: Anti-thymocyte globulin induction preceded about 3 years of tacrolimus and steroid maintenance in all recipients. Study outcomes and limitations: Patients who carried graft-donor T cell macrochimerism also had high graft-versus-host to host-versus-graft clonal ratios in their allografts. GvH clones turned up in recipient marrow; some had shown up first in ileum or blood.

Looked up from germline, CDR1 is SGHAT and CDR2 is FQNNGV. The CDR3 extends over 15 amino acids. Unmatched junction bases numbered 0, after V lost 1 base and J lost 2 bases. The input for sequencing was unstimulated CD4+ T cells sorted from spleen or lymph node cells, taken before intestinal transplant. This TCR was recovered from a human donor who received an intestinal transplant. The chain couples TRBV11-2 to TRBJ2-7; 12 nucleotides match TRBD2. CDR3: CASSLASGGAYEQYF. As DNA, the CDR3 is TGTGCCAGCAGCTTAGCTAGCGGGGGGGCCTACGAGCAGTACTTC.